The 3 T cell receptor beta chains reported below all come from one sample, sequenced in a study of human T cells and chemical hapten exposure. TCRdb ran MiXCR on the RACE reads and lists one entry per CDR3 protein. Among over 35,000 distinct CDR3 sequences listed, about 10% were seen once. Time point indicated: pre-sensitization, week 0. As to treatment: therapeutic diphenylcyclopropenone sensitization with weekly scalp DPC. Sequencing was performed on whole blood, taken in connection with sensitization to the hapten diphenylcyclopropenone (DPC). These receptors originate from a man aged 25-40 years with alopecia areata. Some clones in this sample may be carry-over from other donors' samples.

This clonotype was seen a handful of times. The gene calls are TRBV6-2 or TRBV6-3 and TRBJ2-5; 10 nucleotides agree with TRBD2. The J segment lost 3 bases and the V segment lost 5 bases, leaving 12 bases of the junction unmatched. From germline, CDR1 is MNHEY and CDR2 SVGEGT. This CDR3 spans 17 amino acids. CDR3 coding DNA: TGTGCCAGCAGTAGAACTAGCGGGACCCGGATAAAAGAGACCCAGTACTTC. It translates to CASSRTSGTRIKETQYF.

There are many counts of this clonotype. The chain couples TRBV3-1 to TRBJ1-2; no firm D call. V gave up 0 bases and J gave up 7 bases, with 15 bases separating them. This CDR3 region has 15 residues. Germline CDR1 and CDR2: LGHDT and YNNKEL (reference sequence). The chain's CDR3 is CASSQESVFSSGYTF. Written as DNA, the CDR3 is TGTGCCAGCAGCCAAGAGTCGGTCTTTTCGAGTGGCTACACCTTC.

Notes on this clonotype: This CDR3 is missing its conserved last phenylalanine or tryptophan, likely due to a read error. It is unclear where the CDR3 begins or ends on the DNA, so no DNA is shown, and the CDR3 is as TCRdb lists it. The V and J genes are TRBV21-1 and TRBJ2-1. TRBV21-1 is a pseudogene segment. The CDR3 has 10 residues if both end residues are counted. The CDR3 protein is CASSKPGPPV.